These 14 T cell receptor beta chains came from one sample sequenced in a study of monozygotic twins with inflammatory bowel disease. TCRdb reprocessed the 5' RACE reads and stores each CDR3 protein as one record, lacking DNA. This repertoire includes around 370,000 distinct CDR3 sequences. The sample comprised blood. These receptors were collected from a human donor with ulcerative colitis or Crohn's disease, or a healthy co-twin of an affected twin (not recorded which).

This sequence joins TRBV7-2 and TRBJ2-1. CDR3 length: 16 residues. CDR1 and CDR2 from the germline V gene are SGHTA and FQGNSA. CDR3 sequence: CASSLAGSPSYNEQFF.

This chain links TRBV6-1 with TRBJ2-3; the TCRdb call, TRBD1, lacks DNA for checking. The CDR3 runs 14 residues. Germline values: CDR1 MNHNS, CDR2 SASEGT. This CDR3 reads CASSDGGSTDTQYF.

The chain is built from TRBV4-3 and TRBJ2-2; TCRdb proposes TRBD2, but this gene call is untestable without DNA. The CDR3 contains 18 residues. The germline gives CDR1 LGHNA, CDR2 YSLEER. The CDR3 here is CASSRATELAGGPRELFF.

This chain connects TRBV7-9 to TRBJ1-2; TCRdb's assignment of TRBD1 cannot be checked, as there is no DNA. CDR1 is SEHNR and CDR2 is FQNEAQ in the germline V gene (reference sequence). The CDR3 spans 13 residues. The CDR3: CASRRQGNYGYTF.

V gene TRBV7-2 combines with J gene TRBJ2-5; TCRdb returns TRBD1, unconfirmable since there is no DNA. The CDR3 is 15 amino acids. Germline CDR1 is SGHTA and CDR2 is FQGNSA. The CDR3 protein is CASSLAGTGEETQYF.

V gene TRBV4-2 combines with J gene TRBJ2-5; TCRdb returns TRBD1, unconfirmable since there is no DNA. The CDR3 is 16 residues long. The germline gives CDR1 LGHNA, CDR2 YNFKEQ. CDR3 loop: CASSLSAGLGEETQYF.

The CDR3 loop reads CSVAGEVGGTEAFF. The chain is built from TRBV20-1 and TRBJ1-1; TCRdb outputs TRBD1, but without DNA this stays unchecked. The V gene's germline CDR1 is DFQATT and CDR2 SNEGSKA (reference sequence). The length of the CDR3 is 14 residues.

The CDR3 loop is CATSKGGPLPEQYF. V gene TRBV15 combines with J gene TRBJ2-7; TCRdb gives TRBD1 as the D gene, but with no DNA this cannot be confirmed. This CDR3 has 14 amino acids. Germline lookup yields CDR1 LNHNV and CDR2 YYDKDF (reference sequence). The full variable domain, completed using reference TRBV15 and TRBJ2-7, is DAMVIQNPRYQVTQFGKPVTLSCSQTLNHNVMYWYQQKSSQAPKLLFHYYDKDFNNEADTPDNFQSRRPNTSFCFLDIRSPGLGDTAMYLCATSKGGPLPEQYFGPGTRLTVT.

The chain links TRBV4-1 to TRBJ2-3. The V gene's germline CDR1 is MGHRA and CDR2 YSYEKL. CDR3 length equals 14 residues. CDR3 in amino acids: CASSQDYLSDTQYF.

V and J are TRBV6-5 and TRBJ1-4. This CDR3 region has 15 residues. Germline CDR1 is MNHEY and CDR2 is SVGAGI. CDR3 loop: CASSYSRTTNEKLFF.

CDR3 sequence reads: CASTLGTGKGEKLFF. The chain links TRBV5-1 to TRBJ1-4; TCRdb's D call, TRBD1, is unchecked because there is no DNA. The V gene's germline CDR1 is SGHRS and CDR2 YFSETQ. The CDR3 sequence is 15 residues long.

This chain joins TRBV6-1 and TRBJ1-4; TCRdb calls TRBD1, which cannot be checked without DNA. The CDR3 has 18 residues. CDR1 and CDR2 from the germline V gene are MNHNS and SASEGT. CDR3 region: CASKVTGTGGVGNEKLFF.

J is TRBJ2-2 and V is TRBV20-1; TCRdb designates TRBD2, a call that cannot be tested without DNA. This CDR3 has 15 amino acids. Germline V lookup: CDR1 DFQATT, CDR2 SNEGSKA (reference sequence). CDR3 sequence: CSARDPRAGAGELFF.

This chain uses TRBV4-3 with TRBJ1-1; absent DNA, TCRdb's TRBD1 call cannot be checked. The germline V gene encodes CDR1 LGHNA and CDR2 YSLEER. This CDR3 is 16 amino acids long. The CDR3: CASSQDPGDRGTEAFF.